This TCR beta chain appears in the sequencing data of a study of identical twins. Whole-study findings and limits: Whereas memory repertoires showed no such difference, abundant cord blood beta clonotypes carried fewer insertions. Cross-sectional statistics underpinned the conclusions; the same donors were not followed. Twin pairs' shared out-of-frame alpha sequences were enriched in low generation probability.

Of note for this clonotype: What it binds is not known.

Each CDR3 protein gets one entry after TCRdb re-called the 5' RACE reads with MiXCR. The sample lists 410,000 or so distinct CDR3 sequences, approximately 18% seen once, with around 10% in the top ten. Trimming pared 6 bases from V and 7 bases from J, leaving 22 bases between. Germline-derived CDR1 and CDR2 are DFQATT and SNEGSKA (reference sequence). The CDR3 totals 15 residues. The chain recombines TRBV20-1 with TRBJ2-1; weak D call: TRBD1 (5 bases). This receptor was taken from a man in his fifties or sixties in good health. Sequencing used naive T cells sorted from blood. The CDR3 DNA reads TGCAGTGCCCCCCCGCTGCCACAGGCGAGGAATGAGCAGTTCTTC. This sequence encodes CSAPPLPQARNEQFF.